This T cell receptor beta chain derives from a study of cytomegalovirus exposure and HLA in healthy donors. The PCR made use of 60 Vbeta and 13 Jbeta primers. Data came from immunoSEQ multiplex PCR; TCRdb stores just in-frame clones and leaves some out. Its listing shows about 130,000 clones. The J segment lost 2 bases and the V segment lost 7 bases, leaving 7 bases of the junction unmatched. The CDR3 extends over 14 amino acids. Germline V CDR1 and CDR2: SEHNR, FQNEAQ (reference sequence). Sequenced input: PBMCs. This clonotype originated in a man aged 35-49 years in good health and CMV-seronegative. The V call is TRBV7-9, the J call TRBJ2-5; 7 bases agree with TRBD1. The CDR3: CASNRDSEQETQYF. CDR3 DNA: TGTGCCAGCAACCGGGACAGCGAACAAGAGACCCAGTACTTC.